This entry is about one T cell receptor beta chain. The antigen is not known. The donors were part of the approximately 120-subject validation cohort, which stood apart from the approximately 670-subject first cohort. The repertoire was sequenced with immunoSEQ multiplex PCR; TCRdb's copy has only in-frame clones and lacks some. The sample carries approximately 270,000 clones, roughly 90% recorded once. Germline CDR1 is SGHNT and CDR2 is YYREEE (reference sequence). V was clipped by 1 base and J by 4 bases; unmatched bases: 11. This CDR3 spans 18 amino acids. The data were taken from a study of cytomegalovirus exposure and HLA in healthy donors. The study's findings and limits: The study flagged some 180 TCR beta chains as cytomegalovirus-associated. Whilst most TCR sequences proved rare, a subset of public TCRs occurred across many donors.

This chain uses TRBV5-4 with TRBJ2-3; 11 nucleotides agree with TRBD2. The sequenced sample consisted of PBMCs. The sequence came from a woman younger than 30 in good health and CMV-seronegative. As DNA, the CDR3 is TGTGCCAGCAGCTTGTATAGCGGGGGGGCCGCGAGGGCAGATACGCAGTATTTT. Amino acids: CASSLYSGGAARADTQYF.